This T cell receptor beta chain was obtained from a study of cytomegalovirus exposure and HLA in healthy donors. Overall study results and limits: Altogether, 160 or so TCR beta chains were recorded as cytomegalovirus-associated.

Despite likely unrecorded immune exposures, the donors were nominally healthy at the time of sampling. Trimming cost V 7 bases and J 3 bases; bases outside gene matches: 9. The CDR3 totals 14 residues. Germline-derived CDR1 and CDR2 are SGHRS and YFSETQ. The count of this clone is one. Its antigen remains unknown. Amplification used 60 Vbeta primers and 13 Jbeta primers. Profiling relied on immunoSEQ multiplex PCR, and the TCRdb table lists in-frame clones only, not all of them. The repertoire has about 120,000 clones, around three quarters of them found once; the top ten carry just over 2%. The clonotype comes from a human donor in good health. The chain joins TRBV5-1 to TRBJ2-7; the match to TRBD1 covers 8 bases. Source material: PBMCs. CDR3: CASGETGAIYEQYF. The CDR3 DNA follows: TGCGCCAGCGGCGAGACAGGGGCCATCTACGAGCAGTACTTC.